The 20 T cell receptor beta chains below come from one sample, sequenced in a study of control samples from healthy donors and cancer patients. Sequenced by immunoSEQ multiplex PCR; TCRdb stores in-frame clones only, minus some. This sample's table has under 200,000 clones. Material: blood. These receptors were collected from a woman in her twenties or thirties in good health.

The chain recombines TRBV28 with TRBJ1-1; D possibly corresponds to TRBD1 (6 bases). Trimming left V 6 bases short and J 0 bases short, with 11 bases between. Germline V CDR1 and CDR2: MDHEN, SYDVKM. This CDR3 region has 14 residues. The DNA for the CDR3 is TGTGCCAGCAGGTCGGGACATATGAACACTGAAGCTTTCTTT. It codes for CASRSGHMNTEAFF.

This chain uses TRBV7-2 with TRBJ1-1, with 11 positions matching TRBD1. V was clipped by 1 base and J by 6 bases; unmatched bases: 4. Germline loops: CDR1 SGHTA, CDR2 FQGNSA. The CDR3 runs 15 residues. In nucleotides, the CDR3 is TGTGCCAGCAGCTTAGGAGGGACAGGGGGATCTGAAGCTTTCTTT. This translates into CASSLGGTGGSEAFF.

CDR3 loop: CASSWGAGNEKLFF. In DNA form, the CDR3 reads TGTGCCAGCAGCTGGGGGGCAGGAAATGAAAAACTGTTTTTT. V gene TRBV7-9 combines with J gene TRBJ1-4, with a tentative D call TRBD1 (6 bases). V was shortened by 4 bases and J by 5 bases, with 11 bases between the two germline ends. CDR1 and CDR2 (germline): SEHNR, FQNEAQ (reference sequence). The CDR3 spans 14 residues.

The V and J genes are TRBV3-1 (or the pseudogene TRBV3-2) and TRBJ1-1; D is unresolved. The CDR3 length is 12 residues. Trimming stripped 10 bases from V and 2 bases from J, with 11 bases between. Germline values: CDR1 LGHDT, CDR2 YNNKEL (reference sequence). The CDR3 loop is CATRRGNTEAFF. In DNA form, the CDR3 reads TGTGCCACCCGGCGGGGAAACACTGAAGCTTTCTTT.

The J gene is TRBJ1-4, the V gene TRBV5-1; D is undetermined. CDR1 is SGHRS and CDR2 is YFSETQ in the germline V gene. Trimming left V 4 bases short and J 1 base short, with 11 bases between. CDR3 size: 15 residues. The CDR3 reads CASSLRVGTNEKLFF. In nucleotides, the CDR3 is TGCGCCAGCAGCCTTCGGGTAGGAACTAATGAAAAACTGTTTTTT.

This chain links TRBV14 with TRBJ1-1, with D possibly TRBD1 on 5 matching bases. The CDR3 runs 16 residues. The V gene's germline CDR1 is SGHDN and CDR2 FVKESK. The germline V and J ends were trimmed by 4 bases and 5 bases, with 20 bases remaining between them. CDR3 loop: CASSRIRQGWWTEAFF. The CDR3 DNA is TGTGCCAGCAGCCGAATAAGGCAGGGATGGTGGACTGAAGCTTTCTTT.

The J gene is TRBJ1-1, the V gene TRBV5-1; D uncertain. This CDR3 is 16 amino acids long. Per the germline V gene, CDR1 is SGHRS and CDR2 is YFSETQ. Between the trimmed V and J ends, which lost 0 bases and 2 bases, there was a span of 14 bases. The CDR3 nucleotides are TGCGCCAGCAGCTTGGCCTTGGACGGACTCAACACTGAAGCTTTCTTT. Translating gives CASSLALDGLNTEAFF. Together with reference TRBV5-1 and TRBJ1-1, the CDR3 gives the full variable domain: KAGVTQTPRYLIKTRGQQVTLSCSPISGHRSVSWYQQTPGQGLQFLFEYFSETQRNKGNFPGRFSGRQFSNSRSEMNVSTLELGDSALYLCASSLALDGLNTEAFFGQGTRLTVV.

The V gene is TRBV5-8, the J gene TRBJ1-1, with a possible D match to TRBD1 (6 bases). Germline-derived CDR1 and CDR2 are SGHTS and YDEGEE. The V end was cut by 2 bases, the J end by 2 bases, with 13 bases between. The CDR3 has 15 amino acids. The CDR3 DNA follows: TGTGCCAGCAGCTTCTACCAGGGGATAAACACTGAAGCTTTCTTT. Translating gives CASSFYQGINTEAFF.

V is TRBV19 and J is TRBJ1-5, with D unclear. The CDR3 is 13 amino acids. The ends were cut back, 8 bases at V and 2 bases at J, with 10 bases in the middle. Germline CDR1 LNHDA, CDR2 SQIVND (reference sequence). This CDR3 is CASSPTGNQPQHF. DNA for the CDR3: TGTGCCAGTTCCCCGACTGGCAATCAGCCCCAGCATTTT.

V gene TRBV24-1 combines with J gene TRBJ2-4; possibly TRBD1 for D (6 bases). Trimming stripped 2 bases from V and 7 bases from J, with 17 bases between. Germline-derived CDR1 and CDR2 are KGHDR and SFDVKD. This CDR3 is built from 16 residues. The DNA for the CDR3 is TGTGCCACCAGTGATTCCGGGACACTTCCGCGGAACATTCAGTACTTC. Encoded protein: CATSDSGTLPRNIQYF.

The J gene is TRBJ2-2, the V gene TRBV28; 11 nucleotides align to TRBD1. The V gene's germline CDR1 is MDHEN and CDR2 SYDVKM. CDR3 length: 16 residues. V gave up 4 bases and J gave up 4 bases; unmatched junction bases: 5. CDR3 region: CASSSSGTGGTGELFF. The CDR3 DNA reads as TGTGCCAGCAGTTCCTCCGGGACAGGGGGCACCGGGGAGCTGTTTTTT.

The chain carries TRBV6-5 and TRBJ2-4, with TRBD2 matching 7 bases. Losses at the gene ends were 5 bases for V and 6 bases for J; bases not matched to a gene: 10. Per germline, CDR1 MNHEY and CDR2 SVGAGI. This CDR3 region has 15 residues. CDR3 amino acids: CASSPGLGGLNIQYF. DNA for the CDR3: TGTGCCAGCAGTCCCGGACTGGGGGGGTTAAACATTCAGTACTTC.

This chain joins TRBV4-3 and TRBJ2-7, with D possibly being TRBD1 (5 bases). Trimming left V 0 bases short and J 3 bases short, with 9 bases between. The CDR3 extends over 14 amino acids. Germline CDR1 is LGHNA and CDR2 is YSLEER. The CDR3, as DNA: TGCGCCAGCAGCCAAGATCAAGGGGTCTACGAGCAGTACTTC. This encodes CASSQDQGVYEQYF.

The chain uses TRBV24-1 and TRBJ2-4, with TRBD1 identical over 7 bases. This CDR3 contains 14 residues. Germline-derived CDR1 and CDR2 are KGHDR and SFDVKD. V trimming: 10 bases; J trimming: 5 bases; junction bases outside the gene matches: 10. The CDR3 loop is CATSPPGQENIQYF. For the CDR3, the DNA is TGTGCCACTTCTCCCCCCGGACAGGAAAACATTCAGTACTTC.

The J gene is TRBJ2-3, the V gene TRBV5-1; the match to TRBD2 covers 15 bases. V dropped 3 bases and J dropped 11; count of bases not matched to a gene: 16. Germline-derived CDR1 and CDR2 are SGHRS and YFSETQ. This CDR3 is 18 amino acids long. The CDR3 sequence is CASSSLPRTSGGAVVQYF. The CDR3 DNA reads as TGCGCCAGCAGCTCCCTCCCGCGGACTAGCGGGGGGGCCGTCGTGCAGTATTTT.

This chain connects TRBV28 to TRBJ1-2, with 8 positions matching TRBD1. The CDR3 extends over 14 amino acids. Looked up from germline, CDR1 is MDHEN and CDR2 is SYDVKM. The trim removed 5 bases at V and 5 bases at J, leaving 7 bases unmatched. For the CDR3, the DNA is TGTGCCAGCAGTGGACAGGGTAGATTATATGGCTACACCTTC. Its translation is CASSGQGRLYGYTF.

CDR3 amino acids: CASRGGRVSEKLFF. CDR3 sequence (DNA): TGTGCCAGTAGGGGGGGGCGCGTTTCTGAAAAACTGTTTTTT. V gene TRBV19 combines with J gene TRBJ1-4; perhaps TRBD1 as D (6 bases). This CDR3 comprises 14 residues. The germline V and J ends were trimmed by 6 bases and 7 bases, with 15 bases remaining between them. Germline loops: CDR1 LNHDA, CDR2 SQIVND (reference sequence).

The chain is built from TRBV6-6 and TRBJ1-5; D may be TRBD1 (5 bases). This CDR3 has 15 amino acids. From germline, CDR1 is MNHNY and CDR2 SVGAGI (reference sequence). V dropped 8 bases and J dropped 3 bases, with 17 bases sitting between them. The CDR3 DNA reads TGTGCCAGCGGGGGGTCGTTTCGTTTCAATCAGCCCCAGCATTTT. It encodes CASGGSFRFNQPQHF.

This chain joins TRBV19 and TRBJ2-2, with TRBD1 as a possible D gene (5 bases). This CDR3 comprises 16 residues. The ends were cut back, 7 bases at V and 0 bases at J, with 15 bases in the middle. Germline V gene data show CDR1 as LNHDA and CDR2 as SQIVND (reference sequence). CDR3 loop: CASINRRRANTGELFF. As DNA, the CDR3 is TGTGCCAGTATTAATAGGCGCAGGGCGAACACCGGGGAGCTGTTTTTT.

The chain couples TRBV19 to TRBJ1-5, with TRBD1 as a possible D gene (5 bases). CDR3 length: 14 amino acids. Per germline, CDR1 LNHDA and CDR2 SQIVND (reference sequence). The V and J ends lost 6 bases and 6 bases respectively, with 15 bases between them. In nucleotides, the CDR3 is TGTGCCAGTAGGGACTCAGGGAAGGGTCAGCCCCAGCATTTT. Encoded protein: CASRDSGKGQPQHF.